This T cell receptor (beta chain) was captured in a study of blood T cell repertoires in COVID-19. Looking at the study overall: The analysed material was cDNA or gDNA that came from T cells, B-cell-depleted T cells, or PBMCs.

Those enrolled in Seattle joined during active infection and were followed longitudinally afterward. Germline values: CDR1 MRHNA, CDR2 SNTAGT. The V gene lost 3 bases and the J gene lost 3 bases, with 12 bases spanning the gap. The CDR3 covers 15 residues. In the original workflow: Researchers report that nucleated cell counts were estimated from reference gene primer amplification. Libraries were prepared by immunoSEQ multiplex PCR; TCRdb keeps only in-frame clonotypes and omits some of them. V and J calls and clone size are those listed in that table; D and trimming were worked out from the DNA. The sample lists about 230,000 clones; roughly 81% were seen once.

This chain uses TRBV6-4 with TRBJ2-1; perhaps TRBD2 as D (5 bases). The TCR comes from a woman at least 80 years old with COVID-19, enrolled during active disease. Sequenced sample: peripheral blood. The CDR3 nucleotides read TGTGCCAGCAGTGAACAACTAGGTCACTACAATGAGCAGTTCTTC. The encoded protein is CASSEQLGHYNEQFF.